The 9 T cell receptor beta chains below were found in one sample sequenced in a study of blood T cell repertoires in COVID-19. Some clones are missing from TCRdb's copy, which holds only in-frame ones; the method was immunoSEQ multiplex PCR. The sample has some 130,000 clones; over 60% are singletons. The material sequenced was peripheral blood. These TCRs come from a woman between 70 and 85 years old with acute or convalescent COVID-19.

The V gene is TRBV30, the J gene TRBJ2-1, with D possibly matching TRBD2 (5 bases). In germline, CDR1 is GTSNPN, CDR2 SVGIG (reference sequence). V was cut by 0 bases and J by 4 bases, with 10 bases left in between. This CDR3 region has 14 residues. The CDR3 sequence is CAWSVQRKYNEQFF. The CDR3 region has the DNA TGTGCCTGGAGTGTACAGCGGAAATACAATGAGCAGTTCTTC. The variable domain in full, with the rest retrieved from reference TRBV30 and TRBJ2-1, is SQTIHQWPATLVQPVGSPLSLECTVEGTSNPNLYWYRQAAGRGLQLLFYSVGIGQISSEVPQNLSASRPQDRQFILSSKKLLLSDSGFYLCAWSVQRKYNEQFFGPGTRLTVL.

The CDR3 DNA is TGTGCCAGCAGCGCCGGGACTAGCGGGATGTACGAGCAGTACTTC. The encoded protein is CASSAGTSGMYEQYF. The chain links TRBV9 to TRBJ2-7, with 13 nucleotides matching TRBD2. The CDR3 is made up of 15 amino acids. The V gene's germline CDR1 is SGDLS and CDR2 YYNGEE. J gave up 4 bases and V 3 bases, and 4 bases lay outside the gene matches. The variable domain in full, with the rest retrieved from reference TRBV9 and TRBJ2-7, is DSGVTQTPKHLITATGQRVTLRCSPRSGDLSVYWYQQSLDQGLQFLIQYYNGEERAKGNILERFSAQQFPDLHSELNLSSLELGDSALYFCASSAGTSGMYEQYFGPGTRLTVT.

V usage is TRBV2 and J usage is TRBJ2-7; 11 bases agree with TRBD2. Per germline, CDR1 SNHLY and CDR2 FYNNEI. With 0 bases clipped from V and 2 bases from J, the junction kept 6 bases outside the gene matches. CDR3 length equals 17 residues. The CDR3 bases are TGTGCCAGCAGTGAAGCCCTACTAGCGGGGGTGACCTACGAGCAGTACTTC. It specifies CASSEALLAGVTYEQYF.

This chain connects TRBV10-2 to TRBJ2-7; 7 nucleotides align to TRBD1. CDR1 is WSHSY and CDR2 is SAAADI in the germline V gene. The length of the CDR3 is 12 residues. Trimming took 4 bases from V and 5 from J; bases not matched to a gene: 2. CDR3: CASSVTGNEQYF. CDR3 sequence (DNA): TGCGCCAGCAGTGTGACAGGGAACGAGCAGTACTTC.

The chain couples TRBV7-2 to TRBJ1-1, with 8 bases matching TRBD1. Germline CDR1 reads SGHTA; CDR2 reads FQGNSA. The CDR3 is 14 amino acids. Unmatched junction bases numbered 6, after V lost 5 bases and J lost 4 bases. CDR3 DNA: TGTGCCAGCAGCGTAAGACAGGGGAGCACTGAAGCTTTCTTT. Translation: CASSVRQGSTEAFF.

The J gene is TRBJ1-2, the V gene TRBV5-1; 8 nucleotides match TRBD1. CDR1 and CDR2 from the germline V gene are SGHRS and YFSETQ. Germline trimming cut 4 bases from V and 4 bases from J; bases unmatched to any gene: 12. This CDR3 is built from 16 residues. The CDR3 protein is CASSMDTGGRVYGYTF. DNA of the CDR3: TGCGCCAGCAGCATGGATACAGGGGGTCGCGTCTATGGCTACACCTTC.

This sequence joins TRBV6-2 or TRBV6-3 and TRBJ1-2; 10 nucleotides agree with TRBD1. After removal of 5 bases from V and 4 bases from J, the junction contained 10 bases not matched to a gene. The germline CDR1 and CDR2 sequences are MNHEY and SVGEGT. This CDR3 region has 16 residues. In nucleotides, the CDR3 is TGTGCCAGCAGTCCCGACAGGGGGCCGGACCCCTATGGCTACACCTTC. Its translation: CASSPDRGPDPYGYTF.

The chain employs TRBV9 and TRBJ1-4, with D hard to call. Trimming pared 4 bases from V and 7 bases from J, leaving 5 bases between. CDR3 length: 11 amino acids. Per germline, CDR1 SGDLS and CDR2 YYNGEE. CDR3 amino acids: CASSPSEKLFF. CDR3 nucleotide sequence: TGTGCCAGCAGCCCTTCTGAAAAACTGTTTTTT.

The V call is TRBV7-8, the J call TRBJ1-4, with D maybe TRBD1 (6 bases). This CDR3 spans 18 amino acids. Trimming took 2 bases from V and 2 from J, leaving 18 bases between them. Germline V gives CDR1 SGHVS, CDR2 FQNEAQ. The CDR3 loop reads CASSLTPLTGNTNEKLFF. The CDR3 nucleotides are TGTGCCAGCAGCTTAACCCCACTCACAGGGAACACTAATGAAAAACTGTTTTTT.